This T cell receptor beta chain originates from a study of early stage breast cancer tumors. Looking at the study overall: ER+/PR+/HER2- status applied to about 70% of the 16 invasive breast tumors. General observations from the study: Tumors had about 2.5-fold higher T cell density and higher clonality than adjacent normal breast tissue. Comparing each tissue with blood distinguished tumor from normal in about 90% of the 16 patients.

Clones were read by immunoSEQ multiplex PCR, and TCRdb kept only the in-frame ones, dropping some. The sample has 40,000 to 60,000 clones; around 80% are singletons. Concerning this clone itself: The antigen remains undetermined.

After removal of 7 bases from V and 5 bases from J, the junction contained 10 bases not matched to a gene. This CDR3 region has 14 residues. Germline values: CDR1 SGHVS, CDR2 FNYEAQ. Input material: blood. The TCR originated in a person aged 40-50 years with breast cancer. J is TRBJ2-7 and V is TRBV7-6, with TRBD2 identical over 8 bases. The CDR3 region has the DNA TGTGCCAGCACGCCGGGACTAGAGGTTCACGAGCAGTACTTC. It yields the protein CASTPGLEVHEQYF.